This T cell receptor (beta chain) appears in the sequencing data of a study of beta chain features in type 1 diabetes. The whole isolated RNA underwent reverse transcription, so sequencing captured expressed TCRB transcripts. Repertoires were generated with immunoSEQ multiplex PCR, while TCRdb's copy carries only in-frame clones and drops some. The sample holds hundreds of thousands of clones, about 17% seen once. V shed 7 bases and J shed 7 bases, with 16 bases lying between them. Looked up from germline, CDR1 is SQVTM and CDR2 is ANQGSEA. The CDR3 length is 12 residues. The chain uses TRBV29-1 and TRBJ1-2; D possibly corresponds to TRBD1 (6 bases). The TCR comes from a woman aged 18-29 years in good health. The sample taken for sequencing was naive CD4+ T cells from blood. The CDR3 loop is CSGRTATSGYTF. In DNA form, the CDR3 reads TGCAGCGGTAGGACAGCCACGAGTGGCTACACCTTC.